This entry lists 31 T cell receptor beta chains sequenced from one sample in a study of cytomegalovirus exposure and HLA in healthy donors. Both 60 Vbeta primers and 13 Jbeta primers went into the PCR. The data were produced by immunoSEQ multiplex PCR, yet TCRdb's version contains in-frame clones alone and is incomplete. The listing records about 130,000 clones. Sequenced: PBMCs. The origin of the receptors is a man aged 30 to 45 in good health and CMV-seronegative.

The V gene is TRBV7-3, the J gene TRBJ1-3; D is possibly TRBD1 (6 bases). Germline V lookup: CDR1 SGHTA, CDR2 FQGTGA. V was clipped by 4 bases and J by 1 base, with 14 bases between them. The CDR3 is made up of 16 amino acids. CDR3 amino acids: CASSWTAKESGNTIYF. CDR3 DNA sequence: TGTGCCAGCAGCTGGACAGCGAAGGAGTCTGGAAACACCATATATTTT.

The V and J genes are TRBV19 and TRBJ1-2; TRBD1 matches at 7 bases. The CDR3 covers 13 residues. CDR1 and CDR2 from the germline V gene are LNHDA and SQIVND (reference sequence). The V gene end was trimmed by 4 bases and the J gene end by 7 bases; junction bases not matched to a gene: 6. The CDR3 bases are TGTGCCAGTAGTAGGACAGGTTTGTCTGGCTACACCTTC. Encoded protein: CASSRTGLSGYTF. Using reference TRBV19 and TRBJ1-2 for the parts outside the CDR3, the full variable domain is DGGITQSPKYLFRKEGQNVTLSCEQNLNHDAMYWYRQDPGQGLRLIYYSQIVNDFQKGDIAEGYSVSREKKESFPLTVTSAQKNPTAFYLCASSRTGLSGYTFGSGTRLTVV.

V is TRBV11-2 and J is TRBJ2-1; D gene unclear. Germline CDR1 and CDR2: SGHAT and FQNNGV. V was trimmed by 5 bases and J by 7 bases, leaving 12 bases between them. The CDR3 spans 13 residues. The CDR3 coding sequence is TGTGCCAGCAGCCCTCGTTATCAGAATGAGCAGTTCTTC. It yields the protein CASSPRYQNEQFF.

The CDR3 DNA is TGTGCCAGCAGCTTGGCCATCCTAGCGGGAGCTGCCGGGGAGCTGTTTTTT. Protein sequence: CASSLAILAGAAGELFF. This chain connects TRBV5-6 to TRBJ2-2; 10 bases fit TRBD2. V lost 0 bases to trimming and J lost 6 bases; unmatched junction nucleotides: 8. The CDR3 runs to 17 residues. Germline-derived CDR1 and CDR2 are SGHDT and YYEEEE.

The chain is built from TRBV9 and TRBJ2-1; 14 nucleotides line up with TRBD2. CDR3 length equals 16 residues. Germline assignment: CDR1 SGDLS and CDR2 YYNGEE. V was pared by 3 bases and J by 8 bases, with 7 bases of the junction left unmatched. The chain's CDR3 is CASSEGLAGVSDEQFF. The CDR3 bases are TGTGCCAGCAGCGAGGGACTAGCGGGAGTTAGTGATGAGCAGTTCTTC.

The chain is built from TRBV5-1 and TRBJ2-3; D call uncertain. Per germline, CDR1 SGHRS and CDR2 YFSETQ. The V and J ends lost 1 base and 0 bases respectively, with 6 bases between them. CDR3 length: 14 residues. CDR3 DNA: TGCGCCAGCAGCTTGTTTCAGAGCACAGATACGCAGTATTTT. As protein: CASSLFQSTDTQYF.

The rearrangement uses TRBV5-1 and TRBJ2-7; 9 bases align to TRBD1. Germline V gives CDR1 SGHRS, CDR2 YFSETQ. Unmatched junction bases numbered 12, after V lost 2 bases and J lost 3 bases. The CDR3 loop spans 17 amino acids. For the CDR3, the DNA is TGCGCCAGCAGCTTACTGGTTCCCGGGACAGGGATCTACGAGCAGTACTTC. Encoded protein: CASSLLVPGTGIYEQYF. The full variable domain, its missing parts supplied by reference TRBV5-1 and TRBJ2-7, is KAGVTQTPRYLIKTRGQQVTLSCSPISGHRSVSWYQQTPGQGLQFLFEYFSETQRNKGNFPGRFSGRQFSNSRSEMNVSTLELGDSALYLCASSLLVPGTGIYEQYFGPGTRLTVT.

The chain joins TRBV29-1 to TRBJ1-5, with D unresolved. The CDR3 is made up of 13 amino acids. Germline CDR1 SQVTM, CDR2 ANQGSEA. Trimming removed 3 bases from V and 2 bases from J, with 8 bases in between. The CDR3 region has the DNA TGCAGCGTTGACAGCGGTGGCAATCAGCCCCAGCATTTT. Residues: CSVDSGGNQPQHF.

This sequence joins TRBV29-1 and TRBJ1-5; D might be TRBD1 (5 bases). CDR1 and CDR2 (germline): SQVTM, ANQGSEA. This CDR3 has 14 amino acids. V lost 4 bases and J lost 0, with 10 bases in between. CDR3 nucleotides: TGCAGCGTTGTGGTAGGGGATAGCAATCAGCCCCAGCATTTT. This gives the protein CSVVVGDSNQPQHF.

This rearrangement joins TRBV12-2 to TRBJ1-1; the D segment call TRBD1 is taken from the table without a DNA check. TRBV12-2 is recorded as a pseudogene. The CDR3 length is 16 residues. The DNA for the CDR3 is TGTGCAAGTCGCGACGGGCTAGGGACAGCGAACACTGAAGCTTTCTTT. Translating it yields CASRDGLGTANTEAFF.

The J gene is TRBJ2-1, the V gene TRBV19, with 9 bases that match TRBD1. V was clipped by 5 bases and J by 6 bases; unmatched bases: 14. The CDR3 runs 17 residues. Germline V CDR1 and CDR2: LNHDA, SQIVND (reference sequence). CDR3 protein: CASSLYVRTGEINEQFF. The DNA for the CDR3 is TGTGCCAGTAGTTTATATGTTAGGACAGGGGAGATCAATGAGCAGTTCTTC.

V usage is TRBV6-5 and J usage is TRBJ2-7; D is unresolved. CDR3 size: 13 residues. V gave up 7 bases and J gave up 6 bases, with 16 bases separating them. In germline, CDR1 is MNHEY, CDR2 SVGAGI. CDR3 nucleotides: TGTGCCAGCAAACCGCGTCAGAGAGGCGAGCAGTACTTC. This sequence encodes CASKPRQRGEQYF.

The rearrangement uses TRBV7-9 and TRBJ2-3; TRBD2 aligns across 10 bases. Germline assignment: CDR1 SEHNR and CDR2 FQNEAQ (reference sequence). V was pared by 5 bases and J by 1 base, with 3 bases of the junction left unmatched. The CDR3 length is 15 residues. CDR3 DNA: TGTGCCAGCAGCACCGGACTAGCGGGCACAGATACGCAGTATTTT. Translated, it gives CASSTGLAGTDTQYF.

The chain is built from TRBV9 and TRBJ1-5; D uncertain. V lost 4 bases to trimming and J lost 2 bases, with 10 bases between them. The CDR3 runs 14 residues. Germline assignment: CDR1 SGDLS and CDR2 YYNGEE. In DNA, the CDR3 is TGTGCCAGCAGCCGTATGGGAGGCAATCAGCCCCAGCATTTT. Residues: CASSRMGGNQPQHF.

The chain recombines TRBV5-4 with TRBJ2-1, with 8 bases aligning to TRBD2. CDR1 is SGHNT and CDR2 is YYREEE in the germline V gene (reference sequence). V lost 3 bases to trimming and J lost 6 bases; unmatched junction nucleotides: 2. This CDR3 is built from 13 residues. In DNA form, the CDR3 reads TGTGCCAGCAGCTCCGGGACTAGCAATGAGCAGTTCTTC. This translates into CASSSGTSNEQFF.

V and J are TRBV4-2 and TRBJ2-2; 8 bases agree with TRBD2. The CDR3 loop spans 14 amino acids. The V gene's germline CDR1 is LGHNA and CDR2 YNFKEQ. J lost 2 bases, V lost 6 bases, and 2 bases had no gene match. The CDR3 loop reads CASSSGTNTGELFF. The CDR3 region has the DNA TGTGCCAGCAGTAGCGGGACTAACACCGGGGAGCTGTTTTTT.

The chain carries TRBV19 and TRBJ2-5; 9 nucleotides agree with TRBD1. In germline, CDR1 is LNHDA, CDR2 SQIVND (reference sequence). The CDR3 covers 14 residues. Trimming took 8 bases from V and 5 from J; bases not matched to a gene: 9. CDR3 in DNA: TGTGCCAGTCGCCCCACAGGGGGCGGGGAGACCCAGTACTTC. Its protein is CASRPTGGGETQYF.

The chain couples TRBV7-9 to TRBJ2-3, with a possible D match to TRBD2 (5 bases). This CDR3 region has 14 residues. Trimming removed 7 bases at V and 3 bases at J, with 14 bases between. Germline assignment: CDR1 SEHNR and CDR2 FQNEAQ (reference sequence). CDR3 DNA sequence: TGTGCCAGCATTATGGAGGTTCGGACAGATACGCAGTATTTT. Its translation: CASIMEVRTDTQYF.

The chain recombines TRBV19 with TRBJ1-3; TRBD1 might be the D (5 bases). Per the germline V gene, CDR1 is LNHDA and CDR2 is SQIVND (reference sequence). Trimming pared 7 bases from V and 5 bases from J, leaving 15 bases between. CDR3 length: 14 residues. CDR3 sequence: CASISGLRRNTIYF. For the CDR3, the DNA is TGTGCCAGTATCTCGGGACTACGCAGAAACACCATATATTTT.

The chain carries TRBV5-5 and TRBJ1-1; D uncertain. V lost 2 bases and J lost 0, with 11 bases in between. The V gene's germline CDR1 is SGHKS and CDR2 YYEKEE (reference sequence). The CDR3 runs 15 residues. The CDR3: CASSFAVSMNTEAFF. The CDR3 DNA reads TGTGCCAGCAGCTTCGCAGTATCGATGAACACTGAAGCTTTCTTT.

The V call is TRBV19, the J call TRBJ2-1; D gene unclear. Germline V gene sequence: CDR1 LNHDA, CDR2 SQIVND (reference sequence). V gave up 5 bases and J gave up 2 bases, with 13 bases separating them. The CDR3 sequence is 15 residues long. The CDR3 coding sequence is TGTGCCAGTAGTTCGACTGATACTGCCTACAATGAGCAGTTCTTC. Amino acid sequence: CASSSTDTAYNEQFF. Combining the CDR3 with reference TRBV19 and TRBJ2-1 gives the whole variable domain DGGITQSPKYLFRKEGQNVTLSCEQNLNHDAMYWYRQDPGQGLRLIYYSQIVNDFQKGDIAEGYSVSREKKESFPLTVTSAQKNPTAFYLCASSSTDTAYNEQFFGPGTRLTVL.

The CDR3 sequence: CASSTGVRYEQYF. In nucleotides, the CDR3 is TGTGCCAGCAGTACAGGGGTTCGCTACGAGCAGTACTTC. V usage is TRBV11-2 and J usage is TRBJ2-7, with 7 bases that match TRBD1. Unmatched junction bases numbered 5, after V lost 6 bases and J lost 3 bases. The CDR3 extends over 13 amino acids. Germline V gene sequence: CDR1 SGHAT, CDR2 FQNNGV.

The genes are TRBV21-1 and TRBJ2-1; the tabulated D call, TRBD1, remains unverified against the DNA. TRBV21-1 is classified as a pseudogene. The CDR3 runs 18 residues. The CDR3 nucleotides are TGTGCCAGCAGTCTGATGACCGGGCAGGGTGGGGCCTACAATGAGCAGTTCTTC. Its protein is CASSLMTGQGGAYNEQFF.

The chain combines TRBV18 with TRBJ2-2; 8 bases agree with TRBD1. V trimming: 2 bases; J trimming: 1 base; junction bases outside the gene matches: 12. The CDR3 is 19 residues long. Germline V CDR1 and CDR2: KGHSH, LQKENI. CDR3 sequence (DNA): TGTGCCAGCTCACCATCGGCGTTTCGAGGACAGGGGAACACCGGGGAGCTGTTTTTT. It is translated as CASSPSAFRGQGNTGELFF.

The chain has TRBV19 and TRBJ1-5; D is undetermined. Germline assignment: CDR1 LNHDA and CDR2 SQIVND (reference sequence). CDR3 size: 13 residues. Trimming took off 6 bases at V and 4 bases at J, with 10 bases between the two ends. The CDR3 bases are TGTGCCAGTAGGGATACAGATAATCAGCCCCAGCATTTT. Translating gives CASRDTDNQPQHF.

The gene calls are TRBV27 and TRBJ2-1; D remains ambiguous. The V gene's germline CDR1 is MNHEY and CDR2 SMNVEV (reference sequence). With 2 bases removed from V and 5 bases from J, the gap between germline ends came to 7 bases. The CDR3 covers 13 residues. Written as DNA, the CDR3 is TGTGCCAGCAGTTTAATGGTAGACAATGAGCAGTTCTTC. Protein: CASSLMVDNEQFF.

This sequence joins TRBV5-6 and TRBJ1-1, with 10 bases identical to TRBD1. After removal of 1 base from V and 6 bases from J, the junction contained 3 bases not matched to a gene. The CDR3 has 14 amino acids. Looked up from germline, CDR1 is SGHDT and CDR2 is YYEEEE. For the CDR3, the DNA is TGTGCCAGCAGCTTGCGGGACAGGGGCGCTGAAGCTTTCTTT. Its protein product is CASSLRDRGAEAFF.

The chain recombines TRBV13 with TRBJ2-3; 8 bases match TRBD1. V was pared by 6 bases and J by 0 bases, with 8 bases of the junction left unmatched. CDR1 and CDR2 from the germline V gene are PRHDT and FYEKMQ (reference sequence). CDR3 length equals 16 residues. CDR3 DNA sequence: TGTGCCAGCAGGTCCCCAGGGGGCTGGAGCACAGATACGCAGTATTTT. Translating it yields CASRSPGGWSTDTQYF.

The chain uses TRBV7-9 and TRBJ2-3; the match to TRBD2 covers 8 bases. CDR1 SEHNR and CDR2 FQNEAQ come from the germline V gene (reference sequence). The CDR3 extends over 15 amino acids. The V and J ends lost 2 bases and 0 bases, in that order; junction bases with no gene match: 1. In DNA form, the CDR3 reads TGTGCCAGCAGCTTATCTAGCGGGAGCACAGATACGCAGTATTTT. Translated: CASSLSSGSTDTQYF. Filled out from reference TRBV7-9 and TRBJ2-3, the complete variable domain reads DTGVSQNPRHKITKRGQNVTFRCDPISEHNRLYWYRQTLGQGPEFLTYFQNEAQLEKSRLLSDRFSAERPKGSFSTLEIQRTEQGDSAMYLCASSLSSGSTDTQYFGPGTRLTVL.

The chain carries TRBV13 and TRBJ2-1; TRBD1 agrees at 7 bases. The V gene end was trimmed by 5 bases and the J gene end by 9 bases; junction bases not matched to a gene: 10. Germline V gives CDR1 PRHDT, CDR2 FYEKMQ (reference sequence). This CDR3 region has 14 residues. In nucleotides, the CDR3 is TGTGCCAGCAGCCCAGACAGGGAGAGACGTGAGCAGTTCTTC. Translation: CASSPDRERREQFF.

The chain uses TRBV7-9 and TRBJ2-5; maybe TRBD2 (6 bases). Gene TRBJ2-7 matches the end of the DNA better, so the J call may be wrong. Germline CDR1 is SEHNR and CDR2 is FQNEAQ (reference sequence). The CDR3 extends over 15 amino acids. CDR3: CASSLLGGSSYEQYF. The CDR3 region has the DNA TGTGCCAGCAGCTTACTTGGGGGGTCTTCCTACGAGCAGTACTTC.